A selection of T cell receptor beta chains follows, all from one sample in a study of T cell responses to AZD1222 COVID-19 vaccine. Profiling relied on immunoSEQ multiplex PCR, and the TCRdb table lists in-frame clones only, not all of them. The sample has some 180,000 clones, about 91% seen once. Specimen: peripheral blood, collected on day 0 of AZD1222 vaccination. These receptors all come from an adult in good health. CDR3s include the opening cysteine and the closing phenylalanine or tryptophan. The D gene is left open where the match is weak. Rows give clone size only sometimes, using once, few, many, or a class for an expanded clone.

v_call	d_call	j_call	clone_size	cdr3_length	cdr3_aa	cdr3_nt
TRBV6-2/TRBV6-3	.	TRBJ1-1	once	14	CASSSRAGGTEAFF	TGTGCCAGCAGTTCGAGGGCTGGGGGCACTGAAGCTTTCTTT
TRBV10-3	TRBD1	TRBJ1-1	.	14	CAISELRDSTEAFF	TGTGCCATCAGTGAGTTGAGGGACAGTACTGAAGCTTTCTTT
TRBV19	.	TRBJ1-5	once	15	CASSDAGLGNQPQHF	TGTGCCAGTAGTGATGCTGGCCTGGGCAATCAGCCCCAGCATTTT
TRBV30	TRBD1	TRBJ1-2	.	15	CAWSPGTGEGYGYTF	TGTGCCTGGAGTCCCGGGACAGGGGAGGGCTATGGCTACACCTTC
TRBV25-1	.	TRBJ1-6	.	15	CASSEPGSTGSPLHF	TGTGCCAGCAGTGAACCTGGATCCACCGGTTCACCCCTCCACTTT
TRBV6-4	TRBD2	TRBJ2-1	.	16	CASSDSGTSGYNEQFF	TGTGCCAGCAGTGACTCGGGGACTAGCGGCTACAATGAGCAGTTCTTC
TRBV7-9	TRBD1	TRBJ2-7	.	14	CASSSQGASYEQYF	TGTGCCAGCAGCTCACAGGGGGCCTCCTACGAGCAGTACTTC
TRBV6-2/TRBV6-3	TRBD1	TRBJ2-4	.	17	CASSPLRGQGAKNIQYF	TGTGCCAGCAGTCCACTAAGGGGACAGGGAGCCAAAAACATTCAGTACTTC
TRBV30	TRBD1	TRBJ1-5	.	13	CAWSGQGEQPQHF	TGTGCCTGGAGTGGGCAGGGGGAGCAGCCCCAGCATTTT
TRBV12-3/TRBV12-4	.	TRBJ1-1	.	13	CASSLAVVTEAFF	TGTGCCAGCAGTTTAGCGGTGGTCACTGAAGCTTTCTTT
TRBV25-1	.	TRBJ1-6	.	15	CASSDPGDPNSPLHF	TGTGCCAGCAGTGATCCAGGGGACCCCAATTCACCCCTCCACTTT
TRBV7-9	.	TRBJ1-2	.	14	CASSGLGGPAGYTF	TGTGCCAGCAGCGGACTGGGGGGGCCTGCTGGCTACACCTTC
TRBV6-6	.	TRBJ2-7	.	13	CASSYILGYEQYF	TGTGCCAGCAGTTACATCCTAGGCTACGAGCAGTACTTC
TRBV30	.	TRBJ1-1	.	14	CAWGKGPMNTEAFF	TGTGCCTGGGGGAAGGGTCCCATGAACACTGAAGCTTTCTTT
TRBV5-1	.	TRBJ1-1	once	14	CASSLDGTGTEAFF	TGCGCCAGCAGCTTGGACGGGACCGGCACTGAAGCTTTCTTT
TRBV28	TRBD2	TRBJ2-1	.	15	CASSPSGVSYNEQFF	TGTGCCAGCAGTCCGAGCGGGGTCTCCTACAATGAGCAGTTCTTC
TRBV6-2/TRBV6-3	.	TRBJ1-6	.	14	CASSGGTYNSPLHF	TGTGCCAGCAGTGGGGGCACCTATAATTCACCCCTCCACTTT
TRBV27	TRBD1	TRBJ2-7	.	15	CASSHGQGAFYEQYF	TGTGCCAGCAGCCACGGACAGGGGGCCTTCTACGAGCAGTACTTC
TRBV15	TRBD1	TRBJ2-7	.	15	CATSAENVQGAEQYF	TGTGCCACCAGCGCAGAGAATGTACAGGGGGCCGAGCAGTACTTC
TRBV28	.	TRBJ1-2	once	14	CASSGAGQLYGYTF	TGTGCCAGCAGTGGCGCGGGACAACTCTATGGCTACACCTTC
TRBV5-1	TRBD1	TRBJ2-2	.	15	CASSPGQGRVGELFF	TGCGCCAGCAGCCCAGGACAGGGGAGGGTCGGGGAGCTGTTTTTT
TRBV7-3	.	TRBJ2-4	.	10	CASTGWGQYF	TGTGCCAGCACCGGGTGGGGACAGTACTTC
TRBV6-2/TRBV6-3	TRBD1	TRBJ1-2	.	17	CASSLRDRGRRDYGYTF	TGTGCCAGCAGTCTACGGGACAGGGGGCGGCGGGACTATGGCTACACCTTC
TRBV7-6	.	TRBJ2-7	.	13	CASSPPSSYEQYF	TGTGCCAGCAGCCCCCCCAGCTCCTACGAGCAGTACTTC
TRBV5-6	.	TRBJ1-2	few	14	CASSFREGNYGYTF	TGTGCCAGCAGCTTTCGCGAAGGGAACTATGGCTACACCTTC
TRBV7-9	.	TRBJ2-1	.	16	CASSLVSPRPDNEQFF	TGTGCCAGCAGCTTAGTAAGCCCCAGGCCCGACAATGAGCAGTTCTTC
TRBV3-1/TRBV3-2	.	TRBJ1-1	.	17	CASSPSGPGGRYTEAFF	TGTGCCAGCAGCCCCTCAGGCCCGGGGGGGAGGTACACTGAAGCTTTCTTT
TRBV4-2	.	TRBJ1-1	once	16	CASSLRQGVGTPEAFF	TGTGCCAGCAGCCTACGACAAGGGGTCGGGACCCCTGAAGCTTTCTTT
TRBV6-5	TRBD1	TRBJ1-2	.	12	CASSYRGRGYTF	TGTGCCAGCAGTTACAGGGGGCGAGGCTACACCTTC
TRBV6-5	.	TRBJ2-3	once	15	CASTKSRSFTDTQYF	TGTGCCAGCACCAAAAGCAGATCGTTCACAGATACGCAGTATTTT
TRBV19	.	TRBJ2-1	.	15	CASSRPRAGTDEQFF	TGTGCCAGTAGTCGCCCTCGGGCGGGGACCGATGAGCAGTTCTTC
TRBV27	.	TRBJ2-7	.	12	CASSSNSYEQYF	TGTGCCAGCAGTTCCAATTCCTACGAGCAGTACTTC
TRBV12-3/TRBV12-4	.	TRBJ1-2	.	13	CASTTGTKGGYTF	TGTGCCAGCACCACAGGGACTAAGGGAGGCTACACCTTC
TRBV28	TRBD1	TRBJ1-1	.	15	CASSLSGQGNTEAFF	TGTGCCAGCAGTTTGTCCGGACAGGGGAACACTGAAGCTTTCTTT
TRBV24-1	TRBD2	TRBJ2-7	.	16	CATSDRTSGRFYEQYF	TGTGCCACCAGTGACCGGACTAGCGGGAGGTTCTACGAGCAGTACTTC
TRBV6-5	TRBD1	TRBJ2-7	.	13	CASRGTGAYEQYF	TGTGCCAGCAGGGGGACAGGGGCCTACGAGCAGTACTTC
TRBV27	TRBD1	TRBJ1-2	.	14	CASTSHQGASGYTF	TGTGCCAGCACATCTCACCAGGGGGCGTCCGGCTACACCTTC
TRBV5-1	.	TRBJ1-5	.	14	CASPLDRGGRPQHF	TGCGCCAGCCCCCTGGATAGGGGGGGACGGCCCCAGCATTTT
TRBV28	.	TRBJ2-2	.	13	CASLTGYTGELFF	TGTGCCAGTTTAACAGGGTACACCGGGGAGCTGTTTTTT
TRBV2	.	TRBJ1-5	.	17	CASSDRTLDYSNQPQHF	TGTGCCAGCAGTGACAGAACTCTAGATTATAGCAATCAGCCCCAGCATTTT
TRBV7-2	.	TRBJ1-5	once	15	CASSLEVESNQPQHF	TGTGCCAGCAGCTTAGAGGTAGAGTCCAATCAGCCCCAGCATTTT
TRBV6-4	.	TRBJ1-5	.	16	CASTEPSTCSNQPQHF	TGTGCCAGCACCGAACCCTCGACTTGTAGCAATCAGCCCCAGCATTTT
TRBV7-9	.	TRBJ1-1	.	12	CASSLGQTGAFF	TGTGCCAGCAGCTTAGGACAGACCGGGGCTTTCTTT
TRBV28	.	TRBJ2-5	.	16	CASTHAWGQGQETQYF	TGTGCCAGCACTCACGCCTGGGGGCAGGGTCAAGAGACCCAGTACTTC
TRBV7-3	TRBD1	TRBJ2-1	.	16	CASSLNGQASNNEQFF	TGTGCCAGCAGCTTAAATGGACAGGCTTCTAACAATGAGCAGTTCTTC
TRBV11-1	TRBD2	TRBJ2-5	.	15	CASTPTGGLQETQYF	TGTGCCAGCACCCCAACGGGGGGTCTCCAAGAGACCCAGTACTTC
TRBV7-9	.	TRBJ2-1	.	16	CASSLVAGLTDNEQFF	TGTGCCAGCAGCTTAGTGGCGGGGCTAACCGACAATGAGCAGTTCTTC
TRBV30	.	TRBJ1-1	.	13	CAWSRGLNTEAFF	TGTGCCTGGAGCCGGGGATTGAACACTGAAGCTTTCTTT
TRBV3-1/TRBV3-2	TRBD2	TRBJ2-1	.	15	CASSLLLAGGYEQFF	TGTGCCAGCAGTCTACTCCTAGCGGGAGGGTATGAGCAGTTCTTC
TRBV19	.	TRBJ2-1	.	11	CASSIAGWQFF	TGTGCCAGTAGTATCGCGGGTTGGCAGTTCTTC
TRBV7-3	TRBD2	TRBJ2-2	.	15	CASSSGGGNTGELFF	TGTGCCAGCAGCTCGGGGGGAGGTAACACCGGGGAGCTGTTTTTT
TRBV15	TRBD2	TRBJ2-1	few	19	CATSRDLVPPVRELEEQFF	TGTGCCACCAGCAGAGATCTGGTTCCCCCCGTGCGGGAGCTAGAGGAGCAGTTCTTC